This T cell receptor (beta chain) was identified in a study of blood T cell repertoires in COVID-19. Study information: There were acute and convalescent COVID-19 samples, and they came from the United States, Italy and Spain. PBMCs, B-cell-depleted T cells, or T cells were the source of the cDNA or gDNA that made up the material.

The CDR3 runs 13 residues. Looked up from germline, CDR1 is LNHDA and CDR2 is SQIVND (reference sequence). Trimming stripped 9 bases from V and 2 bases from J, with 11 bases between. In the authors' methods: Nucleated cell number was recorded as an estimate derived from reference gene primer amplification. Produced via immunoSEQ multiplex PCR; TCRdb's table is partial and in-frame only. V, J and clone size were drawn from that table, and D and trimming were deduced from the DNA. The top ten hold around 3.5% of the sample, which has around 150,000 clones, approximately 73% seen once. The gene calls are TRBV19 and TRBJ2-1, with D maybe TRBD1 (6 bases). This receptor was obtained from a woman of 80 years or more with acute or convalescent COVID-19. The specimen sequenced was peripheral blood. The CDR3 loop reads CASRDTTYNEQFF. The CDR3 coding sequence is TGTGCCAGCCGGGACACTACCTACAATGAGCAGTTCTTC.